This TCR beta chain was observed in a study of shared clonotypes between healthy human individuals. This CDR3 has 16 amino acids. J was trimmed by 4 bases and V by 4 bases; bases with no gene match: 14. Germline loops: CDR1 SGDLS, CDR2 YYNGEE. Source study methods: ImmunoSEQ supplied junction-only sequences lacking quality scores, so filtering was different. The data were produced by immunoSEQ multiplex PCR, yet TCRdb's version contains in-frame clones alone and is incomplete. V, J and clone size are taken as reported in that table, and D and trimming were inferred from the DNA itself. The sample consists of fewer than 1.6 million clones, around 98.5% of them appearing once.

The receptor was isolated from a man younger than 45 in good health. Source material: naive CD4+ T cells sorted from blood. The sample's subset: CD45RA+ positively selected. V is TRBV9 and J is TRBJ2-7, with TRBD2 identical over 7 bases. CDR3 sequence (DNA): TGTGCCAGCAGCTCACGCGGCGGCGGGAGACGGTACGAGCAGTACTTC. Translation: CASSSRGGGRRYEQYF.